A selection of T cell receptor beta chains follows, all from one sample in a study of control samples from healthy donors and cancer patients. Method: immunoSEQ multiplex PCR; TCRdb's copy keeps in-frame clones and lacks some. The table includes fewer than 40,000 clones, around 94% detected once. The source material was blood. These receptors all come from a man aged 55 to 70 in good health. Both conserved end residues are part of each CDR3. Each record gives: V gene, D gene, CDR3 length, J gene, clone size, CDR3 DNA, CDR3 protein. The D gene is left open where the match is weak. Size values are once, few and many counts, or a class for expanded clones, and some rows have none.

TRBV3-1/TRBV3-2	-	14	TRBJ1-4	-	TGTGCCAGCAGTCATACAGGGACTAATGAAAAACTGTTTTTT	CASSHTGTNEKLFF
TRBV5-6	-	16	TRBJ2-5	once	TGTGCCAGCAGCTTGTTGGCGGCGAGGAGCCAAGAGACCCAGTACTTC	CASSLLAARSQETQYF
TRBV7-9	-	14	TRBJ1-2	few	TGTGCCAGCAGCCTGGGCCCTTCGCGGGATGGCTACACCTTC	CASSLGPSRDGYTF
TRBV4-1	TRBD1	15	TRBJ1-4	-	TGCGCCAGCAGCCAGGACAGGGGATTGGATGAAAAACTGTTTTTT	CASSQDRGLDEKLFF
TRBV7-3	-	13	TRBJ1-1	-	TGTGCCAGCAGCTTAACGACGCAGGCTGAAGCTTTCTTT	CASSLTTQAEAFF
TRBV4-2	-	15	TRBJ1-3	-	TGTGCCAGCAGCCAAGACCCTAGGGGCGGGGGCACCATATATTTT	CASSQDPRGGGTIYF
TRBV13	-	12	TRBJ2-7	-	TGTGCCAGCAGCCCTGGAGGGTATGAGCAGTACTTC	CASSPGGYEQYF
TRBV7-9	TRBD1	14	TRBJ1-4	-	TGTGCCAGCAGCTTGACAGGGGGGAGTGAAAAACTGTTTTTT	CASSLTGGSEKLFF
TRBV14	-	16	TRBJ2-4	-	TGTGCCAGCAGCCAAGGGGGGTTATTCAAAAAAAACATTCAGTACTTC	CASSQGGLFKKNIQYF
TRBV4-1	TRBD1	18	TRBJ1-2	once	TGCGCCACCAGCCGCCGCTCCCTCGGACGGACAGGGGACTATGGCTACACCTTC	CATSRRSLGRTGDYGYTF
TRBV20-1	-	12	TRBJ2-5	-	TGCAGTGCTAGTCGGTCTGCAGAGACCCAGTACTTC	CSASRSAETQYF
TRBV19	-	13	TRBJ1-5	-	TGTGCCAGTAGTATGGGGGGGGGTCAGCCCCAGCATTTT	CASSMGGGQPQHF
TRBV21-1	-	9	TRBJ1-2	once	TGTGCCAAAGGGAAGGACTACACCTTC	CAKGKDYTF
TRBV25-1	-	15	TRBJ2-2	-	TGTGCCAGCAGTGAAAGACAGGATAGGGCCGGGGAGCTGTTTTTT	CASSERQDRAGELFF
TRBV28	-	13	TRBJ1-5	-	TGTGCCAGCAGATTAGGGGGACATCAGCCCCAGCATTTT	CASRLGGHQPQHF
TRBV6-5	TRBD2	15	TRBJ2-5	-	TGTGCCAGCAGTTACTCTGGCGGGGGAGGAGAGACCCAGTACTTC	CASSYSGGGGETQYF
TRBV12-5	-	12	TRBJ2-3	-	TGTGCTAGTGGTTTGGCTCCAGATACGCAGTATTTT	CASGLAPDTQYF
TRBV6-2/TRBV6-3	-	15	TRBJ1-5	-	TGTGCCAGCAGTTACGAGGGAAATAGCAATCAGCCCCAGCATTTT	CASSYEGNSNQPQHF
TRBV6-5	TRBD1	15	TRBJ2-7	-	TGTGCCAGCAGTATCGACAGGGCAAGCTCCTACGAGCAGTACTTC	CASSIDRASSYEQYF
TRBV10-3	TRBD1	14	TRBJ1-2	-	TGTGCCATCCGCGGGACAGGGGATTACTATGGCTACACCTTC	CAIRGTGDYYGYTF
TRBV7-2	-	16	TRBJ2-7	-	TGTGCCAGCAGCTTAAGGGCCGGAGGTCTCTCCTACGAGCAGTACTTC	CASSLRAGGLSYEQYF
TRBV5-6	TRBD1	15	TRBJ1-4	-	TGTGCCAGCAGCCAGGGACAGGGCCCCTTTGAAAAACTGTTTTTT	CASSQGQGPFEKLFF
TRBV28	TRBD1	16	TRBJ1-6	-	TGTGCCAGCAGTTCTCCCTGGGGACAGAATAATTCACCCCTCCACTTT	CASSSPWGQNNSPLHF
TRBV5-1	-	15	TRBJ1-4	-	TGCGCCAGCAGCTTGGGGACAACAACTAATGAAAAACTGTTTTTT	CASSLGTTTNEKLFF
TRBV27	-	16	TRBJ2-1	-	TGTGCCAGCAGTTTAAATGGGCGGGGCTCCTACAATGAGCAGTTCTTC	CASSLNGRGSYNEQFF